The 32 T cell receptor beta chains listed next were all sequenced from one sample in a study of response to subunit inactivated influenza vaccine. TCRdb called the RT-PCR reads again in MiXCR, with one record for every CDR3 protein. The sample has more than 700,000 distinct CDR3 sequences, 21% seen once. The sample consisted of PBMCs from blood, taken more than 4 days after vaccination. The receptors come from a man in his fifties or sixties who received an inactivated influenza vaccine.

This clonotype was recorded a few times. This chain uses TRBV11-2 with TRBJ1-2; D uncertain. Germline CDR1 SGHAT, CDR2 FQNNGV. V was cut by 1 base and J by 3 bases, with 9 bases left in between. The CDR3 is 14 residues long. CDR3 nucleotides: TGTGCCAGCAGCTTAGTCGGGAGCCACTATGGCTACACCTTC. Translated: CASSLVGSHYGYTF.

The chain joins TRBV6-5 to TRBJ2-1; tentative D call: TRBD2 (5 bases). The CDR3 is 13 residues long. Germline CDR1 is MNHEY and CDR2 is SVGAGI. With 1 base removed from V and 9 bases from J, the gap between germline ends came to 10 bases. This chain's CDR3 is CASSYFGVGEQFF. The CDR3, as DNA: TGTGCCAGCAGTTACTTCGGGGTGGGTGAGCAGTTCTTC.

This clonotype was found many times. The chain is built from TRBV4-3 and TRBJ2-7; 8 bases map to TRBD2. Germline lookup yields CDR1 LGHNA and CDR2 YSLEER. The CDR3 is 16 amino acids. Trimming removed 0 bases from V and 1 base from J; junction bases left unmatched: 5. This chain's CDR3 is CASSQDGTRSSYEQYF. In nucleotides, the CDR3 is TGCGCCAGCAGCCAAGACGGGACTAGGTCTTCCTACGAGCAGTACTTC.

CDR3 sequence: CASSERADLRQYF. CDR3 bases: TGTGCCAGCAGTGAGCGGGCGGACCTTCGCCAGTACTTC. V usage is TRBV25-1 and J usage is TRBJ2-7; the D gene is possibly TRBD2 (5 bases). V was trimmed by 3 bases and J by 10 bases, leaving 16 bases between them. The CDR3 extends over 13 amino acids. CDR1 and CDR2 (germline): MGHDK, SYGVNS.

In this sample, this clonotype turned up many times. CDR3 protein: CSAAPSDGGVNEQFF. The CDR3 coding sequence is TGCAGTGCCGCGCCCTCGGACGGTGGAGTTAATGAGCAGTTCTTC. The chain is built from TRBV20-1 and TRBJ2-1; D gene uncertain. The CDR3 length is 15 residues. The V and J ends lost 6 bases and 7 bases respectively, with 22 bases between them. CDR1 and CDR2 from the germline V gene are DFQATT and SNEGSKA (reference sequence).

This clonotype has only a few counts. The V gene is TRBV20-1, the J gene TRBJ2-3; a weak D match, TRBD1 (5 bases). Germline values: CDR1 DFQATT, CDR2 SNEGSKA (reference sequence). The CDR3 consists of 14 residues. Trimming took 5 bases from V and 2 from J, leaving 14 bases between them. CDR3 protein: CSAPPLGHTDTQYF. CDR3 nucleotide sequence: TGCAGTGCTCCCCCGCTAGGACACACAGATACGCAGTATTTT.

The CDR3 here is CATRSTRQGSYEQYF. In nucleotides, the CDR3 is TGTGCCACCCGATCCACCCGACAGGGGTCCTACGAGCAGTACTTC. This rearrangement joins TRBV28 to TRBJ2-7, with 8 bases aligning to TRBD1. In germline, CDR1 is MDHEN, CDR2 SYDVKM. The CDR3 loop spans 15 amino acids. J lost 1 base, V lost 10 bases, and 12 bases had no gene match.

The chain employs TRBV7-6 and TRBJ2-2; a possible D gene is TRBD2 (5 bases). V was shortened by 0 bases and J by 3 bases, with 11 bases between the two germline ends. The germline CDR1 and CDR2 sequences are SGHVS and FNYEAQ. The CDR3 is made up of 16 amino acids. CDR3 sequence (DNA): TGTGCCAGCAGCTTAGCGGGGATGGGAGACACCGGGGAGCTGTTTTTT. Protein product: CASSLAGMGDTGELFF.

This clonotype was counted between two and nine times. The V gene is TRBV6-2 or TRBV6-3, the J gene TRBJ1-2; TRBD1 is a possible D gene (5 bases). The V end was cut by 5 bases, the J end by 4 bases, with 17 bases between. This CDR3 is built from 15 residues. Germline CDR1 reads MNHEY; CDR2 reads SVGEGT. The DNA for the CDR3 is TGTGCCAGCAGTAAGAACCCCAGGGATAGCTATGGCTACACCTTC. Translating it yields CASSKNPRDSYGYTF.

This chain uses TRBV3-1 with TRBJ1-2; 8 bases match TRBD1. This CDR3 is built from 13 residues. Per the germline V gene, CDR1 is LGHDT and CDR2 is YNNKEL (reference sequence). The junction had 2 bases not matched to a gene; V was cut back by 3 bases and J by 5 bases. The DNA for the CDR3 is TGTGCCAGCAGCCAGGGACAGGCATATGGCTACACCTTC. Translation gives CASSQGQAYGYTF.

The chain joins TRBV4-3 to TRBJ2-7; 12 bases map to TRBD1. V gave up 0 bases and J gave up 10 bases; unmatched junction bases: 10. CDR3 length: 16 residues. CDR1 LGHNA and CDR2 YSLEER come from the germline V gene. As DNA, the CDR3 is TGCGCCAGCAGCCAAGAATGGATGGGGACAGGGGGCTTACAGTACTTC. It codes for CASSQEWMGTGGLQYF.

This clonotype was seen a few times. The rearrangement links TRBV20-1 to TRBJ2-1; TRBD2 agrees at 8 bases. The CDR3 consists of 14 residues. After removal of 6 bases from V and 9 bases from J, the junction contained 13 bases not matched to a gene. Germline V lookup: CDR1 DFQATT, CDR2 SNEGSKA (reference sequence). The CDR3 nucleotides read TGCAGTGCCCCCGGGGGGGGGTCGTGGGGTGAGCAGTTCTTC. This encodes CSAPGGGSWGEQFF.

The sample holds a few counts of this clonotype. This sequence joins TRBV6-5 and TRBJ1-1; the D is unclear. The length of the CDR3 is 15 residues. Per germline, CDR1 MNHEY and CDR2 SVGAGI. Trimming pared 0 bases from V and 4 bases from J, leaving 12 bases between. CDR3 in DNA: TGTGCCAGCAGTTACTCGATCGCCGCTGTCACTGAAGCTTTCTTT. This translates into CASSYSIAAVTEAFF.

The chain is built from TRBV28 and TRBJ2-1, with D possibly matching TRBD1 (5 bases). Per the germline V gene, CDR1 is MDHEN and CDR2 is SYDVKM. This CDR3 has 15 amino acids. V lost 0 bases and J lost 5, with 11 bases in between. The CDR3 spells CASSLWRQQDNEQFF. Written as DNA, the CDR3 is TGTGCCAGCAGTTTATGGAGACAGCAGGACAATGAGCAGTTCTTC.

This clonotype was found a few times. V and J are TRBV11-1 and TRBJ2-3; 9 nucleotides align to TRBD2. Germline CDR1 is SGHAT and CDR2 is FQDESV (reference sequence). CDR3 length: 20 residues. Trimming removed 5 bases from V and 0 bases from J; junction bases left unmatched: 18. The CDR3 DNA is TGTGCCAGCAGCGTTCCGGGACTAGCCAACGCTAAGACTAGCACAGATACGCAGTATTTT. This encodes CASSVPGLANAKTSTDTQYF.

V usage is TRBV6-2 or TRBV6-3 and J usage is TRBJ2-7; 9 nucleotides match TRBD2. CDR1 and CDR2 (germline): MNHEY, SVGEGT. Trimming cost V 5 bases and J 6 bases; bases outside gene matches: 11. The CDR3 runs to 15 residues. CDR3 loop: CASSPISGRLREQYF. CDR3 sequence (DNA): TGTGCCAGCAGTCCCATTAGCGGGAGATTGCGCGAGCAGTACTTC.

The genes are TRBV4-1 and TRBJ1-5, with D possibly TRBD1 on 5 matching bases. The ends were cut back, 1 base at V and 2 bases at J, with 6 bases in the middle. Germline CDR1 is MGHRA and CDR2 is YSYEKL. The CDR3 is made up of 14 amino acids. The CDR3 DNA reads TGCGCCAGCAGCCAAGTACAGGGCAATCAGCCCCAGCATTTT. Translating it yields CASSQVQGNQPQHF.

The chain employs TRBV20-1 and TRBJ1-5, with D hard to call. V shed 0 bases and J shed 1 base, with 4 bases lying between them. Germline CDR1 DFQATT, CDR2 SNEGSKA (reference sequence). The CDR3 extends over 13 amino acids. CDR3: CSAREGSNQPQHF. In DNA form, the CDR3 reads TGCAGTGCTAGAGAGGGGAGCAATCAGCCCCAGCATTTT.

This clonotype occurred a few times. This chain links TRBV4-3 with TRBJ1-2; D might be TRBD1 (6 bases). This CDR3 is built from 15 residues. V was clipped by 4 bases and J by 4 bases, with 16 bases between them. Germline values: CDR1 LGHNA, CDR2 YSLEER. For the CDR3, the DNA is TGCGCCAGCAGCCTCAGCAGGACAGCGACCTATGGCTACACCTTC. Translation gives CASSLSRTATYGYTF.

The rearrangement joins TRBV2 to TRBJ2-5; possible D gene TRBD2, 5 bases. The CDR3 runs 14 residues. Trimming cost V 7 bases and J 1 base, with 13 bases left between them. Germline loops: CDR1 SNHLY, CDR2 FYNNEI. CDR3 loop: CASNPSGSQETQYF. The CDR3 bases are TGTGCCAGCAATCCTTCGGGAAGCCAAGAGACCCAGTACTTC.

A few counts support this clonotype. V and J are TRBV20-1 and TRBJ2-4, with D possibly matching TRBD2 (5 bases). With 6 bases removed from V and 7 bases from J, the gap between germline ends came to 13 bases. The germline V gene encodes CDR1 DFQATT and CDR2 SNEGSKA (reference sequence). The CDR3 consists of 12 residues. The CDR3: CSAGPPGNIQYF. The CDR3, as DNA: TGCAGTGCAGGCCCCCCGGGGAACATTCAGTACTTC.

This clonotype was seen a handful of times. The CDR3 DNA sequence: TGTGCCAGCAGCTTGGGCAGTTACGGTGAGCAGTTCTTC. This codes for CASSLGSYGEQFF. The chain couples TRBV5-6 to TRBJ2-1; D is undetermined. CDR3 length: 13 amino acids. V lost 0 bases, J lost 9 bases, and 10 bases lay in between. Germline V gene sequence: CDR1 SGHDT, CDR2 YYEEEE.

The V and J genes are TRBV6-6 and TRBJ1-1; 9 nucleotides agree with TRBD1. The length of the CDR3 is 13 residues. The junction had 4 bases not matched to a gene; V was cut back by 7 bases and J by 4 bases. CDR1 and CDR2 (germline): MNHNY, SVGAGI (reference sequence). DNA for the CDR3: TGTGCCAGCAACAAACAGGGGGCCACTGAAGCTTTCTTT. This translates into CASNKQGATEAFF.

This clonotype was recorded many times. The rearrangement joins TRBV5-1 to TRBJ2-7; 7 bases are shared with TRBD2. V lost 0 bases, J lost 0 bases, and 6 bases stayed unmatched. This CDR3 has 16 residues. Germline CDR1 and CDR2: SGHRS and YFSETQ. The CDR3 is CASSLVGTTSSYEQYF. The CDR3 DNA reads as TGCGCCAGCAGCTTGGTGGGGACTACCAGCTCCTACGAGCAGTACTTC.

This clonotype was observed a handful of times. V usage is TRBV21-1 and J usage is TRBJ2-1; TRBD2 is taken as the D call from the table, unchecked against the DNA. TRBV21-1 counts as a pseudogene. The CDR3 spans 18 residues. In DNA form, the CDR3 reads TGTGCCAGCAGCAAACCCCTCAGGACTAGCGGAGAGTACAATGAGCAGTTCTTC. Translating gives CASSKPLRTSGEYNEQFF.

The CDR3 sequence is CSADIYEQYF. The CDR3 nucleotides read TGCAGTGCAGATATTTACGAGCAGTACTTC. The chain is built from TRBV20-1 and TRBJ2-7; D is undetermined. CDR3 length equals 10 residues. Germline V gives CDR1 DFQATT, CDR2 SNEGSKA (reference sequence). V shed 6 bases and J shed 4 bases, with 7 bases lying between them.

The rearrangement links TRBV5-1 to TRBJ1-4; no clear D. The CDR3 is made up of 14 amino acids. V lost 2 bases and J 4 bases, leaving 9 bases between the germline ends. Germline V lookup: CDR1 SGHRS, CDR2 YFSETQ. CDR3 sequence reads: CASSLTRVNEKLFF. Written as DNA, the CDR3 is TGCGCCAGCAGCTTAACACGAGTTAATGAAAAACTGTTTTTT.

V is TRBV10-1 and J is TRBJ1-4, with D possibly being TRBD1 (5 bases). Trimming took off 4 bases at V and 3 bases at J, with 12 bases between the two ends. There are 15 residues in the CDR3. Germline assignment: CDR1 WNHNN and CDR2 SYGVQD (reference sequence). CDR3 in DNA: TGCGCCAGCAGTGGGCAGGGAGCCCCTAATGAAAAACTGTTTTTT. Encoded protein: CASSGQGAPNEKLFF.

This clonotype was seen a handful of times. The chain uses TRBV4-3 and TRBJ1-1, with no clear D. This CDR3 is built from 15 residues. Trimming shortened V by 0 bases and J by 7 bases, and 15 bases separated the two germline ends. CDR1 is LGHNA and CDR2 is YSLEER in the germline V gene. CDR3 loop: CASSQDHRGALEAFF. Here the CDR3 DNA reads TGCGCCAGCAGCCAAGACCATCGAGGAGCGCTTGAAGCTTTCTTT.

The rearrangement joins TRBV6-1 to TRBJ2-1; 13 bases agree with TRBD2. This CDR3 has 14 residues. CDR1 and CDR2 (germline): MNHNS, SASEGT. The J segment lost 10 bases and the V segment lost 6 bases, leaving 6 bases of the junction unmatched. For the CDR3, the DNA is TGTGCCAGCAGCCGCGGACTAGCGGGAGACGAGCAGTTCTTC. It encodes CASSRGLAGDEQFF.

The V and J genes are TRBV6-2 or TRBV6-3 and TRBJ1-2, with D possibly matching TRBD1 (6 bases). Germline V gene sequence: CDR1 MNHEY, CDR2 SVGEGT. V lost 2 bases and J lost 7, with 11 bases in between. The CDR3 sequence is 13 residues long. The CDR3 DNA reads as TGTGCCAGCAGTTACCCGGGGGGCACTGGCTACACCTTC. The encoded protein is CASSYPGGTGYTF.

CDR3 region: CASSKSRNRGSNSPLHF. CDR3 bases: TGTGCCAGCAGCAAAAGCCGGAACAGGGGATCTAATTCACCCCTCCACTTT. J is TRBJ1-6 and V is TRBV7-9; 7 positions match TRBD1. The CDR3 sequence is 17 residues long. Germline V lookup: CDR1 SEHNR, CDR2 FQNEAQ (reference sequence). J gave up 6 bases and V 5 bases, and 13 bases lay outside the gene matches.